These 14 T cell receptor beta chains were all obtained from the same sample, sequenced in a study of T cells in Graves' hyperthyroidism and ophthalmopathy (dated by TCRdb to 2018 to 2020). The library was produced with multiplex PCR. The sequencing machine was an Illumina HiSeq 2000. The TCR beta CDR3 regions were amplified from the RNA transcripts. The TCR CDR3 was subjected to a first round of RT-PCR using the HTBI primer set and the Qiagen OneStep RT-PCR kit. TCRdb passed the public sequencing reads through fastp at Q25 and MiXCR, retaining productive beta sequences. When rows share a CDR3 protein, they turn into one entry using the most common DNA and genes. For this sample the table gives fewer than 750,000 distinct CDR3 sequences, of which roughly 14% were detected only once. 4% to 5.5% of the sample is held by the ten biggest clonotypes. What was sequenced was blood. The origin of the receptors is a middle-aged woman with Graves' ophthalmopathy.

This clonotype has ten or more counts. The chain is built from TRBV27 and TRBJ1-2; the D gene is possibly TRBD1 (5 bases). Trimming removed 5 bases at V and 2 bases at J, with 15 bases between. CDR3 size: 15 residues. CDR1 MNHEY and CDR2 SMNVEV come from the germline V gene (reference sequence). The CDR3 nucleotides are TGTGCCAGCAGTGCCATCACAGGCGTAAACTATGGCTACACCTTC. Protein sequence: CASSAITGVNYGYTF.

This clonotype came up many times. This rearrangement joins TRBV19 to TRBJ1-5; 9 bases line up with TRBD1. Per the germline V gene, CDR1 is LNHDA and CDR2 is SQIVND (reference sequence). The CDR3 loop spans 13 amino acids. V lost 3 bases and J lost 6; bases outside the gene matches: 0. The CDR3 DNA reads as TGTGCCAGTAGTATGACAGGGGGTCAGCCCCAGCATTTT. It encodes CASSMTGGQPQHF.

This clonotype was seen ten or more times. The J gene is TRBJ2-7, the V gene TRBV28, with no clear D. This CDR3 comprises 14 residues. Germline CDR1 is MDHEN and CDR2 is SYDVKM. V was trimmed by 3 bases and J by 1 base, leaving 10 bases between them. CDR3 DNA sequence: TGTGCCAGCAGTTTCTGGTATGGGTCCTACGAGCAGTACTTC. It codes for CASSFWYGSYEQYF.

This clonotype was found many times. Here the CDR3 reads CASSRTGLELYF. The CDR3 DNA sequence: TGTGCCAGCAGCCGGACAGGTTTAGAGTTGTACTTC. The V call is TRBV28, the J call TRBJ2-7; the match to TRBD1 covers 7 bases. J gave up 12 bases and V 6 bases, and 11 bases lay outside the gene matches. CDR1 MDHEN and CDR2 SYDVKM come from the germline V gene. The CDR3 has 12 residues.

This clonotype was observed many times. The V gene is TRBV6-2 or TRBV6-3, the J gene TRBJ2-7; 12 bases fit TRBD2. This CDR3 is built from 18 residues. The J segment lost 4 bases and the V segment lost 7 bases, leaving 17 bases of the junction unmatched. Germline V gives CDR1 MNHEY, CDR2 SVGEGT. The CDR3 is CASILRGASGRAGYEQYF. In DNA form, the CDR3 reads TGTGCCAGCATCCTAAGGGGAGCTAGCGGGAGGGCCGGGTACGAGCAGTACTTC.

This clonotype was recorded many times. The chain employs TRBV12-3 or TRBV12-4 and TRBJ2-2; 8 nucleotides agree with TRBD1. The CDR3 is 12 amino acids. Trimming at V came to 5 bases and at J to 9 bases, leaving 2 bases not matched to a gene. The CDR3 region is CASSAGGRELFF. CDR3 sequence (DNA): TGTGCCAGCAGTGCAGGGGGCCGGGAGCTGTTTTTT.

This clonotype was detected a few times. The junction departs from the called germline gene at one end, perhaps through a read error. The gene calls are TRBV19 and TRBJ1-2; a weak D match, TRBD1 (6 bases). The CDR3 extends over 17 amino acids. Germline V lookup: CDR1 LNHDA, CDR2 SQIVND (reference sequence). The CDR3 DNA sequence: TGTGCCAGTAGAAGCGGTGGAGGCGGACAGCGGATCTATAGCTACACCTTC. Its translation is CASRSGGGGQRIYSYTF.

This clonotype was detected ten times or more. The genes are TRBV5-1 and TRBJ2-7, with D maybe TRBD2 (6 bases). V was trimmed by 0 bases and J by 2 bases, leaving 12 bases between them. CDR1 is SGHRS and CDR2 is YFSETQ in the germline V gene. This CDR3 is 15 amino acids long. This chain's CDR3 is CASSLGARDPYEQYF. In nucleotides, the CDR3 is TGCGCCAGCAGCTTGGGGGCGCGGGACCCCTACGAGCAGTACTTC. Complete variable domain (other parts from reference TRBV5-1 and TRBJ2-7): KAGVTQTPRYLIKTRGQQVTLSCSPISGHRSVSWYQQTPGQGLQFLFEYFSETQRNKGNFPGRFSGRQFSNSRSEMNVSTLELGDSALYLCASSLGARDPYEQYFGPGTRLTVT.

This clonotype was detected many times. The genes are TRBV7-2 and TRBJ2-7; either TRBD1 or TRBD2 may supply D (6 bases each). CDR3 length: 14 residues. The V end was cut by 8 bases, the J end by 4 bases, with 18 bases between. The germline gives CDR1 SGHTA, CDR2 FQGNSA. The CDR3 DNA reads as TGTGCCAGCGGGCTAGGAGGGGGGCATTACGAGCAGTACTTC. Translating gives CASGLGGGHYEQYF.

This clonotype was counted at least ten times. The chain combines TRBV29-1 with TRBJ2-5; D tentatively reads TRBD1 or TRBD2 (5 bases each). V was shortened by 6 bases and J by 4 bases, with 21 bases between the two germline ends. Germline values: CDR1 SQVTM, CDR2 ANQGSEA. The CDR3 contains 15 residues. CDR3 sequence (DNA): TGCAGCGTCCTGAGGCCGCCGAGTGGGGGAGAGACCCAGTACTTC. Its translation: CSVLRPPSGGETQYF.

This clonotype showed up many times. The V gene is TRBV12-3 or TRBV12-4, the J gene TRBJ1-1, with D possibly matching TRBD1 (5 bases). CDR3 length: 16 amino acids. V was shortened by 4 bases and J by 4 bases, with 19 bases between the two germline ends. DNA for the CDR3: TGTGCCAGCAGTTCCCTATCGGGGGAGGAGGGCACTGAAGCTTTCTTT. Protein: CASSSLSGEEGTEAFF.

In this sample, this clonotype turned up many times. The CDR3, as DNA: TGTGCCTGGAGGGGGGGAACGAACACTGAAGCTTTCTTT. Encoded protein: CAWRGGTNTEAFF. V gene TRBV30 combines with J gene TRBJ1-1; tentatively, D is TRBD1 (5 bases). CDR3 size: 13 residues. Trimming shortened V by 3 bases and J by 1 base, and 9 bases separated the two germline ends. Germline CDR1 reads GTSNPN; CDR2 reads SVGIG (reference sequence).

This clonotype was detected many times. CDR3 nucleotides: TGCAGTGCTAGGGACGGGATCTCCACAGATACGCAGTATTTT. Its translation: CSARDGISTDTQYF. The genes are TRBV20-1 and TRBJ2-3; TRBD2 might be the D (5 bases). Trimming cost V 3 bases and J 2 bases, with 12 bases left between them. The V gene's germline CDR1 is DFQATT and CDR2 SNEGSKA (reference sequence). The CDR3 sequence is 14 residues long.

The sample holds many counts of this clonotype. The V and J genes are TRBV11-2 and TRBJ2-1; unclear D gene. Trimming stripped 0 bases from V and 5 bases from J, with 8 bases between. Germline values: CDR1 SGHAT, CDR2 FQNNGV. This CDR3 is 14 amino acids long. CDR3 coding DNA: TGTGCCAGCAGCTTAGATCGAACCCACAATGAGCAGTTCTTC. Translation gives CASSLDRTHNEQFF.